The 8 T cell receptor beta chains below all came from one sample that was sequenced in a study of T cells in Graves' hyperthyroidism and ophthalmopathy. Using RNA transcripts as the source, TCR beta CDR3 regions were amplified. First-round RT-PCR targeting the TCR CDR3 was performed with the HTBI primer set. Each CDR3 protein gets one entry after TCRdb re-called the multiplex PCR reads with MiXCR. The sample shows roughly 720,000 distinct CDR3 sequences, roughly 17% of them seen only once. Sequencing was done on a sample of blood. The receptor set was obtained from a man in his fifties or sixties with Graves' hyperthyroidism.

The chain recombines TRBV29-1 with TRBJ1-1; D is ambiguous. CDR3 length: 13 residues. CDR1 and CDR2 from the germline V gene are SQVTM and ANQGSEA. Trimming shortened V by 2 bases and J by 2 bases, and 9 bases separated the two germline ends. The CDR3 sequence is CSVERHVNTEAFF. The CDR3 DNA reads TGCAGCGTTGAAAGACATGTAAACACTGAAGCTTTCTTT.

This clonotype was seen at least ten times. The genes are TRBV7-9 and TRBJ2-2, with TRBD2 identical over 14 bases. Germline V gene lookup returns CDR1 SEHNR and CDR2 FQNEAQ (reference sequence). V shed 8 bases, J shed 6 bases, and the junction held 5 bases outside the gene matches. The CDR3 is 15 residues long. The CDR3 region is CASPGLAGVPGELFF. CDR3 nucleotides: TGTGCCAGCCCGGGACTAGCGGGAGTACCCGGGGAGCTGTTTTTT. The variable domain in full, with the rest retrieved from reference TRBV7-9 and TRBJ2-2, is DTGVSQNPRHKITKRGQNVTFRCDPISEHNRLYWYRQTLGQGPEFLTYFQNEAQLEKSRLLSDRFSAERPKGSFSTLEIQRTEQGDSAMYLCASPGLAGVPGELFFGEGSRLTVL.

The chain joins TRBV4-3 to TRBJ2-6; D unclear. Germline assignment: CDR1 LGHNA and CDR2 YSLEER. With 2 bases removed from V and 2 bases from J, the gap between germline ends came to 13 bases. This CDR3 spans 17 amino acids. CDR3: CASSQSIYKAGANVLTF. The CDR3 coding sequence is TGCGCCAGCAGCCAATCCATATACAAAGCTGGGGCCAACGTCCTGACTTTC.

The CDR3 reads CASSLGGGTGANVLTF. The CDR3 nucleotides read TGTGCCAGCAGCTTAGGTGGGGGCACTGGGGCCAACGTCCTGACTTTC. The genes are TRBV7-9 and TRBJ2-6, with D possibly TRBD1 on 6 matching bases. CDR1 is SEHNR, CDR2 FQNEAQ, per germline (reference sequence). Trimming left V 1 base short and J 2 bases short, with 9 bases between. This CDR3 is 16 amino acids long.

The J gene is TRBJ2-2, the V gene TRBV10-2, with 8 positions matching TRBD1. Germline-derived CDR1 and CDR2 are WSHSY and SAAADI. The CDR3 consists of 14 residues. V shed 7 bases, J shed 4 bases, and the junction held 5 bases outside the gene matches. The CDR3 loop reads CASIQGAFTGELFF. CDR3 sequence (DNA): TGCGCCAGCATCCAGGGGGCCTTCACCGGGGAGCTGTTTTTT.

This clonotype was detected only a few times. This sequence joins TRBV28 and TRBJ2-1; perhaps TRBD2 as D (5 bases). V lost 8 bases and J 10 bases, leaving 12 bases between the germline ends. Per germline, CDR1 MDHEN and CDR2 SYDVKM. This CDR3 spans 11 amino acids. The CDR3 nucleotides are TGTGCCAGCCGCGGGCCCTTGGAGCAGTTCTTC. Translation: CASRGPLEQFF.

Ten or more counts support this clonotype. The chain carries TRBV27 and TRBJ2-3; D ambiguous. The V gene's germline CDR1 is MNHEY and CDR2 SMNVEV (reference sequence). The CDR3 has 10 amino acids. The CDR3 loop is CGQSTDTQYF. The DNA for the CDR3 is TGTGGCCAAAGCACAGATACGCAGTATTTT.

This clonotype was observed at least ten times. The chain links TRBV27 to TRBJ2-7; TRBD2 matches at 8 bases. V lost 6 bases and J lost 3; bases outside the gene matches: 1. This CDR3 has 12 amino acids. Germline CDR1 reads MNHEY; CDR2 reads SMNVEV (reference sequence). This chain's CDR3 is CASSGGDYEQYF. The CDR3 DNA is TGTGCCAGCAGCGGGGGGGACTACGAGCAGTACTTC.